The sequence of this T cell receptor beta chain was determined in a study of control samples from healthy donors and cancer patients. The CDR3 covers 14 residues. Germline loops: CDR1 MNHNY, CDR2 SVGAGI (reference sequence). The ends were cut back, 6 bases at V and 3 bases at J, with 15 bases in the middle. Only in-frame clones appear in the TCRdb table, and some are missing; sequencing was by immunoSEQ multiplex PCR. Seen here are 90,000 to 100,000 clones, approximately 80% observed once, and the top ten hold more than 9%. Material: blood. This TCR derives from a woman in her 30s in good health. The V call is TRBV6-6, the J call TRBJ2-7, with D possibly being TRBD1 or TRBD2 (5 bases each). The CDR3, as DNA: TGTGCCAGCAGCGGCCCGGGACCCAGCTACGAGCAGTACTTC. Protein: CASSGPGPSYEQYF.